This TCR beta chain was documented in a study of beta chain features in type 1 diabetes. Per the germline V gene, CDR1 is SGHRS and CDR2 is YFSETQ. This CDR3 comprises 13 residues. Trimming pared 0 bases from V and 7 bases from J, leaving 8 bases between. Every bit of the isolated RNA underwent reverse transcription, so sequencing read expressed TCRB transcripts. Sequencing used immunoSEQ multiplex PCR; TCRdb keeps in-frame clones, though not all of them. The repertoire has 400,000 to 600,000 clones, about 32% of them found once; the top ten carry more than 0.055%. V and J are TRBV5-1 and TRBJ2-1; D is undetermined. Sequencing was done on a sample of naive CD4+ T cells from blood. The sequence derives from a man aged 18 to 30 in good health. The CDR3 here is CASSLGVRNEQFF. CDR3 coding DNA: TGCGCCAGCAGCTTGGGAGTACGTAATGAGCAGTTCTTC.